These 26 T cell receptor beta chains originate from one sample sequenced in a study of T-cell reconstitution after alpha-beta-depleted transplantation in children. During its preparation, the TCRbeta library received unique molecular identifiers. TCRdb processed the PCR reads anew with MiXCR; each CDR3 protein has one entry. The table shows roughly 200,000 distinct CDR3 sequences, with approximately 8.4% occurring only once. The sample here was PBMCs, mostly from graft donor cells, taken 360 days after TCRalphabeta/CD19-depleted stem cell transplant. Receptors originate from a male patient aged 2-15 years who had a stem cell transplant for acute myeloid leukemia, so the T cells may come from the graft donor.

This chain links TRBV29-1 with TRBJ2-5; 11 bases align to TRBD1. J was trimmed by 4 bases and V by 4 bases; bases with no gene match: 2. Germline CDR1 and CDR2: SQVTM and ANQGSEA. The CDR3 is 13 amino acids. The CDR3 DNA is TGCAGCGTTGCCGGGACAGGGGGAGAGACCCAGTACTTC. This encodes CSVAGTGGETQYF. Using reference TRBV29-1 and TRBJ2-5 for the parts outside the CDR3, the full variable domain is SAVISQKPSRDICQRGTSLTIQCQVDSQVTMMFWYRQQPGQSLTLIATANQGSEATYESGFVIDKFPISRPNLTFSTLTVSNMSPEDSSIYLCSVAGTGGETQYFGPGTRLLVL.

The chain uses TRBV5-5 and TRBJ2-5, with TRBD2 matching 8 bases. Per the germline V gene, CDR1 is SGHKS and CDR2 is YYEKEE (reference sequence). Trimming at V came to 4 bases and at J to 5 bases, leaving 7 bases not matched to a gene. This CDR3 has 14 amino acids. Here the CDR3 reads CASSPLASGETQYF. The CDR3 nucleotides read TGTGCCAGCAGCCCGCTTGCTAGCGGGGAGACCCAGTACTTC.

This clonotype was recorded at least ten times. This chain uses TRBV29-1 with TRBJ2-3; D is unresolved. Between the trimmed V and J ends, which lost 5 bases and 2 bases, there was a span of 11 bases. This CDR3 contains 13 residues. CDR1 and CDR2 (germline): SQVTM, ANQGSEA. CDR3 amino acids: CSVLSQDTDTQYF. The DNA for the CDR3 is TGCAGCGTTTTAAGCCAAGACACAGATACGCAGTATTTT.

A few counts support this clonotype. The chain joins TRBV9 to TRBJ2-5; 7 bases match TRBD1. The ends lost 0 bases at V and 5 bases at J; junction bases unmatched: 7. This CDR3 is built from 15 residues. CDR1 and CDR2 (germline): SGDLS, YYNGEE. The CDR3 sequence: CASSVELTGQETQYF. In nucleotides, the CDR3 is TGTGCCAGCAGCGTAGAGTTGACAGGGCAGGAGACCCAGTACTTC. Filled out from reference TRBV9 and TRBJ2-5, the complete variable domain reads DSGVTQTPKHLITATGQRVTLRCSPRSGDLSVYWYQQSLDQGLQFLIQYYNGEERAKGNILERFSAQQFPDLHSELNLSSLELGDSALYFCASSVELTGQETQYFGPGTRLLVL.

The chain carries TRBV28 and TRBJ2-7; perhaps D is TRBD1 or TRBD2 (5 bases each). Germline V gene sequence: CDR1 MDHEN, CDR2 SYDVKM. The V gene lost 3 bases and the J gene lost 1 base, with 16 bases spanning the gap. The CDR3 extends over 16 amino acids. The CDR3 DNA reads as TGTGCCAGCAGTTTGCGGACCGGGACCCTTTCCTACGAGCAGTACGTC. The encoded protein is CASSLRTGTLSYEQYV.

This clonotype came up many times. This chain uses TRBV2 with TRBJ2-5; D remains unclear. This CDR3 is 13 amino acids long. V gave up 5 bases and J gave up 1 base, with 8 bases separating them. CDR1 is SNHLY and CDR2 is FYNNEI in the germline V gene. CDR3 in DNA: TGTGCCAGCAGTCCTGCTATCCAAGAGACCCAGTACTTC. As protein: CASSPAIQETQYF.

The table lists this clonotype with many counts. The rearrangement links TRBV10-3 to TRBJ2-2; either TRBD1 or TRBD2 may fit D (5 bases each). This CDR3 is built from 16 residues. Per germline, CDR1 ENHRY and CDR2 SYGVKD. The ends were cut back, 0 bases at V and 3 bases at J, with 11 bases in the middle. Here the CDR3 reads CAISESAGSDTGELFF. CDR3 DNA: TGTGCCATCAGTGAGTCAGCAGGGAGCGACACCGGGGAGCTGTTTTTT.

This clonotype was seen ten or more times. The chain joins TRBV20-1 to TRBJ2-3, with 13 nucleotides matching TRBD2. The germline V gene has CDR1 DFQATT and CDR2 SNEGSKA (reference sequence). The CDR3 totals 17 residues. The V gene end was trimmed by 2 bases and the J gene end by 3 bases; junction bases not matched to a gene: 8. The CDR3 region is CSARSYTSGGDTDTQYF. In DNA, the CDR3 is TGCAGTGCTAGATCTTATACTAGCGGGGGGGATACAGATACGCAGTATTTT.

In its sample, this clonotype was seen a few times. V usage is TRBV24-1 and J usage is TRBJ2-7; D call uncertain. The length of the CDR3 is 13 residues. Trimming stripped 9 bases from V and 5 bases from J, with 16 bases between. CDR1 and CDR2 from the germline V gene are KGHDR and SFDVKD. CDR3 bases: TGTGCCACCCTTTCATTGTCGGTCCACGAGCAGTACTTC. Encoded protein: CATLSLSVHEQYF.

This clonotype occurred many times. The V call is TRBV12-3 or TRBV12-4, the J call TRBJ2-1; D unclear. There are 15 residues in the CDR3. Deletions cut 3 bases from V and 3 bases from J, with 12 bases between. The CDR3 DNA reads as TGTGCCAGCAGTTTTCCGCGGCTACTCTACAATGAGCAGTTCTTC. It translates to CASSFPRLLYNEQFF.

In its sample, this clonotype was seen many times. This chain joins TRBV3-1 and TRBJ2-3, with 12 bases matching TRBD2. Unmatched junction bases numbered 12, after V lost 6 bases and J lost 2 bases. From germline, CDR1 is LGHDT and CDR2 YNNKEL (reference sequence). The CDR3 contains 18 residues. The CDR3 nucleotides are TGTGCCAGCAGTTCAAGCGCGGCTAGCGGGGGGGTCACAGATACGCAGTATTTT. Amino acid sequence: CASSSSAASGGVTDTQYF.

This clonotype was recorded many times. The J gene is TRBJ2-4, the V gene TRBV15; perhaps TRBD2 as D (5 bases). In germline, CDR1 is LNHNV, CDR2 YYDKDF (reference sequence). V was shortened by 0 bases and J by 9 bases, with 12 bases between the two germline ends. The CDR3 loop spans 14 amino acids. DNA for the CDR3: TGTGCCACCAGCAGAGATCTAACTAGAACCATTCAGTACTTC. It codes for CATSRDLTRTIQYF.

In DNA, the CDR3 is TGTGCCAGCAGTTACTCGGGGACAGATGGGGCGAACACTGAAGCTTTCTTT. Amino acids: CASSYSGTDGANTEAFF. J is TRBJ1-1 and V is TRBV6-5; the match to TRBD1 covers 7 bases. Looked up from germline, CDR1 is MNHEY and CDR2 is SVGAGI. The CDR3 is made up of 17 amino acids. Trimming cost V 0 bases and J 1 base; bases outside gene matches: 8.

This clonotype was counted at least ten times. The V and J genes are TRBV20-1 and TRBJ2-3; 8 nucleotides line up with TRBD1. CDR1 and CDR2 (germline): DFQATT, SNEGSKA (reference sequence). The length of the CDR3 is 14 residues. V was pared by 6 bases and J by 6 bases, with 11 bases of the junction left unmatched. The chain's CDR3 is CSAIRDRLRDTQYF. The CDR3 DNA sequence: TGCAGTGCGATCCGGGACAGGCTTAGGGATACGCAGTATTTT.

In this sample, this clonotype turned up a few times. This rearrangement joins TRBV11-1 to TRBJ2-1, with 11 bases aligning to TRBD2. Germline values: CDR1 SGHAT, CDR2 FQDESV (reference sequence). Trimming at V came to 4 bases and at J to 9 bases, leaving 11 bases not matched to a gene. There are 16 residues in the CDR3. CDR3 coding DNA: TGTGCCAGCAGCTCCCCTTTAGCGGGAGGGCCCGTTGAGCAGTTCTTC. The encoded protein is CASSSPLAGGPVEQFF.

This clonotype was observed a few times. V usage is TRBV20-1 and J usage is TRBJ2-5, with 9 bases matching TRBD2. Trimming at V came to 0 bases and at J to 3 bases, leaving 2 bases not matched to a gene. In germline, CDR1 is DFQATT, CDR2 SNEGSKA (reference sequence). The CDR3 has 14 amino acids. The CDR3 spells CSARDRLAEETQYF. For the CDR3, the DNA is TGCAGTGCTAGAGATCGACTAGCGGAAGAGACCCAGTACTTC.

This clonotype showed up many times. The chain is built from TRBV27 and TRBJ2-7, with D possibly matching TRBD1 (5 bases). Germline values: CDR1 MNHEY, CDR2 SMNVEV (reference sequence). The CDR3 spans 12 residues. Deletions cut 3 bases from V and 6 bases from J, with 9 bases between. CDR3 protein: CASSFLGAEQYF. The CDR3 DNA is TGTGCCAGCAGTTTTTTAGGGGCCGAGCAGTACTTC.

The table lists this clonotype with many counts. The chain recombines TRBV12-3 or TRBV12-4 with TRBJ1-6; possible D gene TRBD1, 5 bases. The CDR3 contains 16 residues. V was cut by 6 bases and J by 7 bases, with 19 bases left in between. The CDR3 region has the DNA TGTGCCAGCAGAATTGGGACGGTCAGACCCAATTCACCCCTCCACTTT. Its translation: CASRIGTVRPNSPLHF.

This clonotype was seen only a few times. The chain combines TRBV5-1 with TRBJ2-7, with TRBD2 matching over 7 bases. V was pared by 0 bases and J by 0 bases, with 3 bases of the junction left unmatched. The V gene's germline CDR1 is SGHRS and CDR2 YFSETQ. The length of the CDR3 is 15 residues. The CDR3 spells CASSLALADSYEQYF. CDR3 in DNA: TGCGCCAGCAGCTTGGCTCTAGCGGACTCCTACGAGCAGTACTTC.

This clonotype has just a few counts. CDR3 protein: CATSSSWEGTQYF. The CDR3 DNA is TGTGCCACCAGCAGTAGCTGGGAAGGAACCCAGTACTTC. The chain is built from TRBV15 and TRBJ2-5, with D unresolved. The CDR3 runs 13 residues. Looked up from germline, CDR1 is LNHNV and CDR2 is YYDKDF (reference sequence). V was pared by 3 bases and J by 8 bases, with 13 bases between.

This clonotype was counted at least ten times. The rearrangement joins TRBV6-5 to TRBJ1-5; D not certain. CDR3 length: 16 amino acids. From germline, CDR1 is MNHEY and CDR2 SVGAGI. V was clipped by 6 bases and J by 6 bases, with 21 bases between them. The CDR3 protein is CASRNTGKVGGQPQHF. The DNA of the CDR3 is TGTGCCAGCAGAAACACGGGGAAGGTAGGCGGTCAGCCCCAGCATTTT.

This clonotype was recorded a few times. This chain links TRBV27 with TRBJ2-2, with D maybe TRBD1 (6 bases). Trimming removed 3 bases from V and 1 base from J, with 12 bases in between. The CDR3 has 16 amino acids. The V gene's germline CDR1 is MNHEY and CDR2 SMNVEV (reference sequence). CDR3 DNA sequence: TGTGCCAGCAGTTTTTGGTCACAGGGGAACACCGGGGAGCTGTTTTTT. Translating gives CASSFWSQGNTGELFF.

This clonotype has only a few counts. The V call is TRBV28, the J call TRBJ2-5, with 9 positions matching TRBD1. CDR3 length equals 13 residues. The V gene end was trimmed by 10 bases and the J gene end by 2 bases; junction bases not matched to a gene: 5. The germline V gene encodes CDR1 MDHEN and CDR2 SYDVKM. CDR3 nucleotides: TGTGCCAAGATGACAGGGGGACAAGAGACCCAGTACTTC. It encodes CAKMTGGQETQYF.

This clonotype was seen ten or more times. The CDR3 region has the DNA TGTGCCAGCAGTTACATGGAGAGCTCCTACAATGAGCAGTTCTTC. It codes for CASSYMESSYNEQFF. The chain joins TRBV6-5 to TRBJ2-1, with D unclear. Germline assignment: CDR1 MNHEY and CDR2 SVGAGI. CDR3 length: 15 residues. Trimming pared 2 bases from V and 0 bases from J, leaving 8 bases between.

This clonotype came up a few times. The gene calls are TRBV5-6 and TRBJ2-1, with a weak D call TRBD2 (6 bases). Germline V CDR1 and CDR2: SGHDT, YYEEEE. V lost 4 bases, J lost 11 bases, and 25 bases lay in between. The CDR3 contains 16 residues. In DNA form, the CDR3 reads TGTGCCAGCAGCGGGAAGGCGGGACGGTACAATGAAAAGCAGTTCTTC. This encodes CASSGKAGRYNEKQFF.

This clonotype turned up a few times. The chain uses TRBV20-1 and TRBJ1-5; D unresolved. Germline CDR1 is DFQATT and CDR2 is SNEGSKA (reference sequence). Trimming took 6 bases from V and 0 from J, leaving 9 bases between them. The CDR3 totals 13 residues. In DNA, the CDR3 is TGCAGTGCGCGGACGGGTAGCAATCAGCCCCAGCATTTT. Protein sequence: CSARTGSNQPQHF.